A single sample is the source of the 28 T cell receptor beta chains below, sequenced in a study of shared clonotypes between healthy human individuals. Sequenced by immunoSEQ multiplex PCR; TCRdb stores in-frame clones only, minus some. This sample has approximately 2.4 million clones; almost 96% occur once, and the top ten carry over 0.1%. The sequenced sample was naive CD4+ T cells sorted from blood. As to subset: CD45RA+ positively selected. These receptors were taken from a young man in good health.

The J gene is TRBJ2-7, the V gene TRBV11-2; D gene ambiguous. CDR1 and CDR2 (germline): SGHAT, FQNNGV. V was cut by 5 bases and J by 2 bases, with 16 bases left in between. There are 15 residues in the CDR3. The CDR3 here is CASSLPRSETYEQYF. DNA of the CDR3: TGTGCCAGCAGCCTTCCGCGATCAGAGACCTACGAGCAGTACTTC. The full variable domain, in which reference TRBV11-2 and TRBJ2-7 provide the parts outside the CDR3, is EAGVAQSPRYKIIEKRQSVAFWCNPISGHATLYWYQQILGQGPKLLIQFQNNGVVDDSQLPKDRFSAERLKGVDSTLKIQPAKLEDSAVYLCASSLPRSETYEQYFGPGTRLTVT.

The rearrangement joins TRBV6-5 to TRBJ2-6; no definite D call. Trimming removed 6 bases from V and 0 bases from J, with 9 bases in between. Germline V gives CDR1 MNHEY, CDR2 SVGAGI. The length of the CDR3 is 15 residues. CDR3 in amino acids: CASSSRSSGANVLTF. In DNA, the CDR3 is TGTGCCAGCAGCTCCAGGTCCTCTGGGGCCAACGTCCTGACTTTC.

CDR3 nucleotides: TGTGCCAGCGGCCGGCCAGATACGCAGTATTTT. This encodes CASGRPDTQYF. The chain has TRBV5-4 and TRBJ2-3, with D hard to call. V gave up 7 bases and J gave up 4 bases, with 7 bases separating them. The CDR3 totals 11 residues. Germline lookup yields CDR1 SGHNT and CDR2 YYREEE (reference sequence).

This sequence joins TRBV5-1 and TRBJ1-1; D unclear. The germline gives CDR1 SGHRS, CDR2 YFSETQ. V lost 8 bases and J lost 6, with 17 bases in between. This CDR3 has 13 amino acids. The CDR3 sequence: CASNPAGGAEAFF. The CDR3 DNA reads as TGCGCCAGTAACCCAGCGGGTGGCGCTGAAGCTTTCTTT.

V is TRBV9 and J is TRBJ1-3; no definite D call. The CDR3 length is 14 residues. V was pared by 3 bases and J by 2 bases, with 9 bases between. The V gene's germline CDR1 is SGDLS and CDR2 YYNGEE. As DNA, the CDR3 is TGTGCCAGCAGCGCCACAAGTACTGGAAACACCATATATTTT. Its translation: CASSATSTGNTIYF.

The chain uses TRBV14 and TRBJ2-5; D ambiguous. This CDR3 contains 13 residues. Germline lookup yields CDR1 SGHDN and CDR2 FVKESK. V dropped 2 bases and J dropped 4 bases, with 8 bases sitting between them. DNA for the CDR3: TGTGCCAGCAGCCAACGAGAAGGAGAGACCCAGTACTTC. It encodes CASSQREGETQYF. Using reference TRBV14 and TRBJ2-5 for the parts outside the CDR3, the full variable domain is EAGVTQFPSHSVIEKGQTVTLRCDPISGHDNLYWYRRVMGKEIKFLLHFVKESKQDESGMPNNRFLAERTGGTYSTLKVQPAELEDSGVYFCASSQREGETQYFGPGTRLLVL.

This clone is a singleton in its sample. J is TRBJ2-5 and V is TRBV30; D is unresolved. V was trimmed by 2 bases and J by 5 bases, leaving 15 bases between them. The germline V gene encodes CDR1 GTSNPN and CDR2 SVGIG (reference sequence). This CDR3 comprises 14 residues. The CDR3 is CAWSPITPQETQYF. CDR3 bases: TGTGCCTGGAGTCCAATAACACCCCAGGAGACCCAGTACTTC.

The V gene is TRBV27, the J gene TRBJ1-2; possibly TRBD1 for D (5 bases). Germline CDR1 MNHEY, CDR2 SMNVEV (reference sequence). V gave up 5 bases and J gave up 8 bases, with 18 bases separating them. This CDR3 spans 14 amino acids. The CDR3 is CASSSPGKLRGYTF. The CDR3 region has the DNA TGTGCCAGCAGTAGTCCAGGGAAATTACGCGGCTACACCTTC.

This chain connects TRBV5-1 to TRBJ2-3; D remains ambiguous. Germline loops: CDR1 SGHRS, CDR2 YFSETQ. CDR3 size: 14 residues. V lost 4 bases and J 13 bases, leaving 22 bases between the germline ends. The CDR3 DNA reads TGCGCCAGCAGCCCCGGCGACCCCAGCGCCCGGAAGTATTTT. Translating it yields CASSPGDPSARKYF. The full variable domain, its missing parts supplied by reference TRBV5-1 and TRBJ2-3, is KAGVTQTPRYLIKTRGQQVTLSCSPISGHRSVSWYQQTPGQGLQFLFEYFSETQRNKGNFPGRFSGRQFSNSRSEMNVSTLELGDSALYLCASSPGDPSARKYFGPGTRLTVL.

This chain connects TRBV6-1 to TRBJ2-7; D is perhaps TRBD2 (7 bases). CDR1 is MNHNS and CDR2 is SASEGT in the germline V gene. Trimming shortened V by 6 bases and J by 2 bases, and 17 bases separated the two germline ends. The CDR3 runs 15 residues. Written as DNA, the CDR3 is TGTGCCAGCAGGGGGGGGGCCTTTCCCCCCTACGAGCAGTACTTC. Protein: CASRGGAFPPYEQYF.

CDR3 region: CAIRGGQGRYGYTF. The DNA for the CDR3 is TGTGCCATCAGGGGGGGTCAGGGTCGCTATGGCTACACCTTC. The V gene is TRBV10-3, the J gene TRBJ1-2, with TRBD1 as a possible D gene (5 bases). Deletions cut 6 bases from V and 4 bases from J, with 15 bases between. Germline V CDR1 and CDR2: ENHRY, SYGVKD. The CDR3 is made up of 14 amino acids.

The rearrangement links TRBV5-6 to TRBJ1-1; perhaps TRBD1 as D (5 bases). CDR3 length: 15 residues. Trimming stripped 5 bases from V and 2 bases from J, with 16 bases between. Germline lookup yields CDR1 SGHDT and CDR2 YYEEEE. CDR3 nucleotides: TGTGCCAGCAGACCCCAACCCGGGGGAAACACTGAAGCTTTCTTT. Translated: CASRPQPGGNTEAFF.

V is TRBV5-5 and J is TRBJ1-5, with D possibly TRBD1 on 6 matching bases. The CDR3 spans 15 residues. Trimming cost V 4 bases and J 4 bases, with 15 bases left between them. Germline values: CDR1 SGHKS, CDR2 YYEKEE (reference sequence). DNA of the CDR3: TGTGCCAGCAGCCAGGGACCTAGGGGGAATCAGCCCCAGCATTTT. It yields the protein CASSQGPRGNQPQHF.

The chain combines TRBV2 with TRBJ2-7; 7 nucleotides match TRBD2. The CDR3 contains 14 residues. Germline V CDR1 and CDR2: SNHLY, FYNNEI. With 3 bases clipped from V and 6 bases from J, the junction kept 8 bases outside the gene matches. Here the CDR3 DNA reads TGTGCCAGCAGTGACCGAGCGGGAAAGGCCGAGCAGTACTTC. Translation: CASSDRAGKAEQYF.

This chain joins TRBV4-1 and TRBJ2-5; D may be TRBD1 or TRBD2 (6 bases each). The CDR3 runs 18 residues. The germline V gene encodes CDR1 MGHRA and CDR2 YSYEKL. Trimming removed 1 base from V and 1 base from J, with 19 bases in between. The chain's CDR3 is CASSQALLGGLAQETQYF. CDR3 nucleotide sequence: TGCGCCAGCAGCCAAGCTCTATTGGGGGGCCTCGCCCAAGAGACCCAGTACTTC.

V and J are TRBV11-2 and TRBJ2-4; D remains ambiguous. There are 15 residues in the CDR3. V dropped 1 base and J dropped 0 bases, with 7 bases sitting between them. Germline values: CDR1 SGHAT, CDR2 FQNNGV. The CDR3 nucleotides read TGTGCCAGCAGCTTAGCTGGTATAGCCAAAAACATTCAGTACTTC. Translating gives CASSLAGIAKNIQYF. The variable domain in full, completed from reference TRBV11-2 and TRBJ2-4, reads EAGVAQSPRYKIIEKRQSVAFWCNPISGHATLYWYQQILGQGPKLLIQFQNNGVVDDSQLPKDRFSAERLKGVDSTLKIQPAKLEDSAVYLCASSLAGIAKNIQYFGAGTRLSVL.

The CDR3 DNA follows: TGCGCCAGCAGCCGAGGTTCCGGGACAGGGGAAAAACTGTTTTTT. This encodes CASSRGSGTGEKLFF. The gene calls are TRBV10-1 and TRBJ1-4; TRBD1 matches at 9 bases. The V and J ends lost 6 bases and 8 bases, in that order; junction bases with no gene match: 10. This CDR3 has 15 amino acids. The germline CDR1 and CDR2 sequences are WNHNN and SYGVQD (reference sequence).

The chain couples TRBV30 to TRBJ1-1; D not certain. Between the trimmed V and J ends, which lost 2 bases and 6 bases, there was a span of 13 bases. The CDR3 runs to 13 residues. Germline lookup yields CDR1 GTSNPN and CDR2 SVGIG (reference sequence). CDR3 bases: TGTGCCTGGAGTCCCCTTAGTACCGCTGAAGCTTTCTTT. This gives the protein CAWSPLSTAEAFF.

The rearrangement joins TRBV6-1 to TRBJ2-7; D remains ambiguous. Germline V gene data show CDR1 as MNHNS and CDR2 as SASEGT. The length of the CDR3 is 14 residues. Trimming shortened V by 4 bases and J by 7 bases, and 17 bases separated the two germline ends. The DNA for the CDR3 is TGTGCCAGCAGTGTCCCGGATGGCCGCTGGGAGCAGTACTTC. Protein sequence: CASSVPDGRWEQYF.

Remarks on this clone: The junction departs from germline at one end; a sequencing error may be responsible. The chain carries TRBV28 and TRBJ2-7; D gene unclear. This CDR3 is 12 amino acids long. Germline CDR1 and CDR2: MDHEN and SYDVKM. The CDR3 nucleotides read TGTGCCAGCAGTTCTTCAGGTACCACCCAGGACTTC. Its translation is CASSSSGTTQDF.

This clone was detected only once. Other DNA sequences from this sample encode an identical CDR3 as well. V usage is TRBV18 and J usage is TRBJ1-2; the D gene is possibly TRBD1 (5 bases). The CDR3 runs to 15 residues. The germline V gene encodes CDR1 KGHSH and CDR2 LQKENI. With 2 bases removed from V and 0 bases from J, the gap between germline ends came to 10 bases. The CDR3 DNA follows: TGTGCCAGCTCACCAGGGCAGGGTTCTAACTATGGCTACACCTTC. This codes for CASSPGQGSNYGYTF.

V usage is TRBV18 and J usage is TRBJ2-7, with 9 bases that match TRBD1. Losses at the gene ends were 3 bases for V and 5 bases for J; bases not matched to a gene: 8. The V gene's germline CDR1 is KGHSH and CDR2 LQKENI. The CDR3 length is 15 residues. The CDR3 nucleotides are TGTGCCAGCTCACCCATTGGGGGACAGGGTGACGAGCAGTACTTC. Translation: CASSPIGGQGDEQYF.

The chain has TRBV18 and TRBJ1-2; D not certain. CDR3 size: 14 residues. Trimming removed 3 bases at V and 6 bases at J, with 14 bases between. Germline V gives CDR1 KGHSH, CDR2 LQKENI. CDR3 sequence reads: CASSPNVGLDGYTF. CDR3 in DNA: TGTGCCAGCTCACCGAACGTTGGGCTTGATGGCTACACCTTC.

V and J are TRBV6-5 and TRBJ1-2; 9 positions match TRBD1. From germline, CDR1 is MNHEY and CDR2 SVGAGI. CDR3 size: 15 residues. With 4 bases clipped from V and 2 bases from J, the junction kept 5 bases outside the gene matches. The CDR3 here is CASSSGGTGNYGYTF. CDR3 nucleotide sequence: TGTGCCAGCAGTTCCGGGGGGACAGGGAACTATGGCTACACCTTC.

A remark on this clone: This CDR3 is also generated by other DNA sequences in the sample. The chain combines TRBV30 with TRBJ2-5; tentative D call: TRBD2 (5 bases). Trimming cost V 0 bases and J 5 bases, with 10 bases left between them. The germline V gene has CDR1 GTSNPN and CDR2 SVGIG (reference sequence). This CDR3 has 13 residues. The chain's CDR3 is CAWSVRAGETQYF. DNA for the CDR3: TGTGCCTGGAGTGTGAGGGCTGGGGAGACCCAGTACTTC.

This clone was counted once. Other DNA sequences in this sample translate to the same CDR3. V is TRBV9 and J is TRBJ2-1; possible D gene TRBD2, 5 bases. Deletions cut 0 bases from V and 1 base from J, with 11 bases between. The CDR3 sequence is 16 residues long. The germline V gene encodes CDR1 SGDLS and CDR2 YYNGEE. The CDR3 protein is CASSVVGRGSYNEQFF. CDR3 DNA sequence: TGTGCCAGCAGCGTAGTCGGGCGAGGGTCCTACAATGAGCAGTTCTTC.

This CDR3 reads CASSIYRDRAHYGYTF. Here the CDR3 DNA reads TGTGCCAGCAGCATATACCGGGACAGGGCTCACTATGGCTACACCTTC. The chain uses TRBV7-2 and TRBJ1-2; TRBD1 matches 9 bases. Germline assignment: CDR1 SGHTA and CDR2 FQGNSA. The CDR3 sequence is 16 residues long. Germline trimming cut 5 bases from V and 3 bases from J; bases unmatched to any gene: 10.

CDR3 bases: TGTGCCTGGAGTGAGAAAACTGAAGCTTTCTTT. Encoded protein: CAWSEKTEAFF. The chain recombines TRBV30 with TRBJ1-1, with no clear D. The CDR3 has 11 amino acids. Germline CDR1 and CDR2: GTSNPN and SVGIG (reference sequence). The V and J ends lost 1 base and 5 bases respectively, with 5 bases between them. The entire variable domain, with the rest obtained from reference TRBV30 and TRBJ1-1, is as follows: SQTIHQWPATLVQPVGSPLSLECTVEGTSNPNLYWYRQAAGRGLQLLFYSVGIGQISSEVPQNLSASRPQDRQFILSSKKLLLSDSGFYLCAWSEKTEAFFGQGTRLTVV.